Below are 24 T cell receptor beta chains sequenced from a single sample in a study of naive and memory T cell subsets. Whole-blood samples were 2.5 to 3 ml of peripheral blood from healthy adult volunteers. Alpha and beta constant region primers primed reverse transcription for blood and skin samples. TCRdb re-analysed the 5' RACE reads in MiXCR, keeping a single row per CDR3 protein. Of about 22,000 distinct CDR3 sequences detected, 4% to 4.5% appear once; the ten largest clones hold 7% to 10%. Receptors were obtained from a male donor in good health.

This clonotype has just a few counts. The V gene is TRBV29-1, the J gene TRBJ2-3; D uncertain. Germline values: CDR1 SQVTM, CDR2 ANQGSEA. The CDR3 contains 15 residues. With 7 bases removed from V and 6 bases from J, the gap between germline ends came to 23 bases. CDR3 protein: CSAWSAIQVTDTQYF. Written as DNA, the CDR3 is TGCAGCGCCTGGTCGGCGATCCAGGTTACGGATACGCAGTATTTT.

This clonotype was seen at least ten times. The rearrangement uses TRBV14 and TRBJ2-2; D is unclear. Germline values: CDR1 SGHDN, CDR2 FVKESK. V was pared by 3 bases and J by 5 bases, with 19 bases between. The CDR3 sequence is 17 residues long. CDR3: CASSQAKGAHQTGELFF. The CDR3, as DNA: TGTGCCAGCAGCCAGGCGAAAGGCGCGCACCAAACCGGGGAGCTGTTTTTT.

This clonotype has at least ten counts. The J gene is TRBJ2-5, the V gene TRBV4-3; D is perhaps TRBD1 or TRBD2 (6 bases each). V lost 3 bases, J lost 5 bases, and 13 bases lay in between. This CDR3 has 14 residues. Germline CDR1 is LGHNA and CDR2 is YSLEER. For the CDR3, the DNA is TGCGCCAGCAGCCAGCGTTCGGGGGCGGAGACCCAGTACTTC. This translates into CASSQRSGAETQYF.

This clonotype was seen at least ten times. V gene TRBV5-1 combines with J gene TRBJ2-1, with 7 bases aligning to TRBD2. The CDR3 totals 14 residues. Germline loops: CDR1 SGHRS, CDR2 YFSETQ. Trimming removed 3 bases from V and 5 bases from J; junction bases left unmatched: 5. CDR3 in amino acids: CASSSGTKHNEQFF. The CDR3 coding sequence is TGCGCCAGCAGCTCCGGGACTAAACACAATGAGCAGTTCTTC.

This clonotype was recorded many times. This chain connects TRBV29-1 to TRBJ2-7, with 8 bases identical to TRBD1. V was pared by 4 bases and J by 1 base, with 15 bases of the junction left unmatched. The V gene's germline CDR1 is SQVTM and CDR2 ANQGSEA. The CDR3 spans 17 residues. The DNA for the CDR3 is TGCAGCGTTGGGGATTTGTTAGGGGGACAGGTTTCCTACGAGCAGTACTTC. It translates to CSVGDLLGGQVSYEQYF.

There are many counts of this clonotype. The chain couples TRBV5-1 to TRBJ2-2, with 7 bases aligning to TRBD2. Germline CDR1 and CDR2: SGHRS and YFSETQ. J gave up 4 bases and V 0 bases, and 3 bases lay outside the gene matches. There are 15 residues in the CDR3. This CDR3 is CASSLVVAGTGELFF. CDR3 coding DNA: TGCGCCAGCAGCTTGGTTGTAGCGGGCACCGGGGAGCTGTTTTTT.

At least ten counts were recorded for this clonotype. The CDR3 region is CASSLYIGEQYF. The CDR3 DNA follows: TGTGCCAGCAGCTTGTATATCGGCGAGCAGTACTTC. J is TRBJ2-7 and V is TRBV7-6; D unresolved. The CDR3 runs to 12 residues. Germline V CDR1 and CDR2: SGHVS, FNYEAQ. V lost 3 bases and J lost 6, with 9 bases in between.

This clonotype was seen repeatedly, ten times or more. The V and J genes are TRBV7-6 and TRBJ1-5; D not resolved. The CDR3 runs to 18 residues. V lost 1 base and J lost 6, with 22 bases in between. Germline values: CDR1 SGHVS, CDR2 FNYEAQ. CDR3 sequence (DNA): TGTGCCAGCAGCTTAGAGCCCCAGCAGCCCGGATACGGTCAGCCCCAGCATTTT. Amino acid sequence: CASSLEPQQPGYGQPQHF.

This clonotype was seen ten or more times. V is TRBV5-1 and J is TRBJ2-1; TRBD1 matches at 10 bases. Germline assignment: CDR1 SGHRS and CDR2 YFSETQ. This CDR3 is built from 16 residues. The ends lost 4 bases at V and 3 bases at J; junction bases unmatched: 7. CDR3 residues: CASSITGTGVYNEQFF. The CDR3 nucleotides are TGCGCCAGCAGCATAACCGGGACAGGGGTCTACAATGAGCAGTTCTTC. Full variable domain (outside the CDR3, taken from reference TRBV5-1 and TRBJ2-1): KAGVTQTPRYLIKTRGQQVTLSCSPISGHRSVSWYQQTPGQGLQFLFEYFSETQRNKGNFPGRFSGRQFSNSRSEMNVSTLELGDSALYLCASSITGTGVYNEQFFGPGTRLTVL.

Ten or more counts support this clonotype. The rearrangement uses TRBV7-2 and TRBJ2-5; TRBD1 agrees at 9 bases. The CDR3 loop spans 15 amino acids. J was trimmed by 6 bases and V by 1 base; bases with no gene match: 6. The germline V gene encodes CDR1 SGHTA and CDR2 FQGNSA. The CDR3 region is CASSLVGTGQKTQYF. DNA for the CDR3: TGTGCCAGCAGCTTAGTTGGGACAGGGCAAAAGACCCAGTACTTC.

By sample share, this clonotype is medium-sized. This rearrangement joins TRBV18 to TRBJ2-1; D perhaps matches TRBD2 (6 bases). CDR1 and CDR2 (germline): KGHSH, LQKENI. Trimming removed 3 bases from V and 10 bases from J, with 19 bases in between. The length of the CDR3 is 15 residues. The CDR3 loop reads CASSPETGGVGEQFF. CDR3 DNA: TGTGCCAGCTCACCTGAGACTGGCGGGGTCGGGGAGCAGTTCTTC.

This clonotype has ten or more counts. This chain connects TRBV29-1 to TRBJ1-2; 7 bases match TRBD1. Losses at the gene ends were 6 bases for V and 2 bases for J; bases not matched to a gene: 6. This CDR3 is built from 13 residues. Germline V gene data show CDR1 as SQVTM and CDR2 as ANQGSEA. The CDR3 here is CSVAKDRNYGYTF. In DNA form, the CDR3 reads TGCAGCGTCGCTAAGGACAGGAACTATGGCTACACCTTC. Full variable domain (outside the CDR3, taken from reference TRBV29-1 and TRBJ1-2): SAVISQKPSRDICQRGTSLTIQCQVDSQVTMMFWYRQQPGQSLTLIATANQGSEATYESGFVIDKFPISRPNLTFSTLTVSNMSPEDSSIYLCSVAKDRNYGYTFGSGTRLTVV.

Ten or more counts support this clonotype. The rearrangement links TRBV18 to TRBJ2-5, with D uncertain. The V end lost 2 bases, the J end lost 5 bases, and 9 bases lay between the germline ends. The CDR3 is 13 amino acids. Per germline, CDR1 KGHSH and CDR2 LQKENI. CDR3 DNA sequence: TGTGCCAGCTCACCAGAGATAAGGGAGACCCAGTACTTC. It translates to CASSPEIRETQYF.

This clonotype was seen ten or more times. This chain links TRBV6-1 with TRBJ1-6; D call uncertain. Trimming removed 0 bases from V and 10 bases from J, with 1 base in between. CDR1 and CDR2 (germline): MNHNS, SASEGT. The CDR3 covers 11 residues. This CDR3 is CASSEASPLHF. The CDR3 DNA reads TGTGCCAGCAGTGAAGCCTCACCCCTCCACTTT.

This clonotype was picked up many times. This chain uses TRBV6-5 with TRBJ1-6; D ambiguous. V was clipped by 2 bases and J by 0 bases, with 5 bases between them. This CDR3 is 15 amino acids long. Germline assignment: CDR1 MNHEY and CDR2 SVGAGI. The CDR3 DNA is TGTGCCAGCAGTTACATAGACTCCTATAATTCACCCCTCCACTTT. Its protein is CASSYIDSYNSPLHF.

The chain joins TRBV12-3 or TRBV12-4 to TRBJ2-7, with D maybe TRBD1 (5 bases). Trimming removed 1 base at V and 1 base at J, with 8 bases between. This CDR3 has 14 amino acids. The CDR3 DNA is TGTGCCAGCAGTTTAGGCCAGGGTTCCTACGAGCAGTACTTC. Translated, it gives CASSLGQGSYEQYF.

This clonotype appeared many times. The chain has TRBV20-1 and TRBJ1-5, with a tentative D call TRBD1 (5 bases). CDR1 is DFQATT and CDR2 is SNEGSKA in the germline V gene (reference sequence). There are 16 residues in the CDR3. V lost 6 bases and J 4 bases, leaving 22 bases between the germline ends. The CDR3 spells CSAPQMGPNGNQPQHF. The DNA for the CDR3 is TGCAGTGCGCCACAAATGGGGCCCAATGGGAATCAGCCCCAGCATTTT.

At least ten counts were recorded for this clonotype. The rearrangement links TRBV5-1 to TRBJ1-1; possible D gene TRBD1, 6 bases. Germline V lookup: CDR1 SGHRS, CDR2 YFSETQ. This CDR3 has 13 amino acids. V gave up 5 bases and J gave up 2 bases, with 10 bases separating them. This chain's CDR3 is CASSRTVNTEAFF. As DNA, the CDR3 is TGCGCCAGCAGTCGGACAGTTAACACTGAAGCTTTCTTT. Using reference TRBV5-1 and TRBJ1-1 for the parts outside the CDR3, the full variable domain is KAGVTQTPRYLIKTRGQQVTLSCSPISGHRSVSWYQQTPGQGLQFLFEYFSETQRNKGNFPGRFSGRQFSNSRSEMNVSTLELGDSALYLCASSRTVNTEAFFGQGTRLTVV.

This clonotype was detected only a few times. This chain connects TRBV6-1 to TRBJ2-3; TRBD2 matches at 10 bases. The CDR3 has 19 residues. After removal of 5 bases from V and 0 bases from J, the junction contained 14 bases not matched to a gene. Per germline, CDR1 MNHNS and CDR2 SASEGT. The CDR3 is CASSSERLAGHTSTDTQYF. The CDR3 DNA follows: TGTGCCAGCAGTTCAGAACGACTAGCGGGCCATACTAGCACAGATACGCAGTATTTT.

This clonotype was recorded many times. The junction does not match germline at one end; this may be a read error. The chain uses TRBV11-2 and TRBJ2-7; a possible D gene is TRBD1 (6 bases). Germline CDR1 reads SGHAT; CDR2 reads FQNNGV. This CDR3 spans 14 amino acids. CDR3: CASSLDQGSFEQYF. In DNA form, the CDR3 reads TGTGCCAGCAGCTTAGATCAGGGGTCCTTCGAGCAGTACTTC.

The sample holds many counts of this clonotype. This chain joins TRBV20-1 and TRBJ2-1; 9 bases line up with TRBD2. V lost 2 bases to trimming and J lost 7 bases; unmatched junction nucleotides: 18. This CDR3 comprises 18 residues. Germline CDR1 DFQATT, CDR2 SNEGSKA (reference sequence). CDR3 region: CSARRTGILAGPLNEQFF. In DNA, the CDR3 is TGCAGTGCTAGAAGGACGGGAATTCTAGCGGGGCCCCTTAATGAGCAGTTCTTC.

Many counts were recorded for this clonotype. DNA for the CDR3: TGTGCCAGTAGTATAAGGTCAGGGTTGGGCAATCAGCCCCAGCATTTT. Translation gives CASSIRSGLGNQPQHF. The chain uses TRBV19 and TRBJ1-5; possibly TRBD1 for D (5 bases). Germline V gene lookup returns CDR1 LNHDA and CDR2 SQIVND (reference sequence). Trimming removed 2 bases from V and 2 bases from J, with 13 bases in between. The CDR3 totals 16 residues.

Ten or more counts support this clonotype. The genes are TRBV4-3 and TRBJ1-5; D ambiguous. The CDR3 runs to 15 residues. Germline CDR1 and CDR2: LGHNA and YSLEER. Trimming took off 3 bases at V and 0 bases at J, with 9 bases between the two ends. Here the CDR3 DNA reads TGCGCCAGCAGCCAGGGATCTCATAGCAATCAGCCCCAGCATTTT. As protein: CASSQGSHSNQPQHF.

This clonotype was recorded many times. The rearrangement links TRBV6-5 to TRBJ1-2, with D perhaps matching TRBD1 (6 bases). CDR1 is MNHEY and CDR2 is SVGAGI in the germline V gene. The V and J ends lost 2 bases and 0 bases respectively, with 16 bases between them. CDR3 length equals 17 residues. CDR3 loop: CASSYTPRGRTNYGYTF. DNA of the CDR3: TGTGCCAGCAGTTACACCCCCAGGGGCCGAACTAACTATGGCTACACCTTC.